This T cell receptor beta chain was sequenced during a study of blood T cell repertoires in COVID-19. Looking at the study overall: Samples taken during acute and convalescent COVID-19 were collected in the United States, Italy and Spain. In each case, the material was cDNA or gDNA derived from T cells, B-cell-depleted T cells, or PBMCs.

Source study methods: The authors estimated nucleated cell counts from reference gene primer amplification. TCRdb keeps only in-frame clones here, not all; method: immunoSEQ multiplex PCR. V, J and clone size are those of that table, while D and trimming were read from the DNA. The sample has some 110,000 clones; approximately 86% are singletons. This clone was detected a few times. The CDR3 covers 15 residues. CDR1 is MNHEY, CDR2 SVGEGT, per germline. J lost 4 bases, V lost 6 bases, and 8 bases had no gene match. The gene calls are TRBV6-2 or TRBV6-3 and TRBJ1-2, with 10 bases identical to TRBD1. The TCR comes from a middle-aged man with acute or convalescent COVID-19. Input material: peripheral blood. The chain's CDR3 is CASSRDRGIFYGYTF. As DNA, the CDR3 is TGTGCCAGCAGCCGGGACAGGGGCATCTTCTATGGCTACACCTTC.